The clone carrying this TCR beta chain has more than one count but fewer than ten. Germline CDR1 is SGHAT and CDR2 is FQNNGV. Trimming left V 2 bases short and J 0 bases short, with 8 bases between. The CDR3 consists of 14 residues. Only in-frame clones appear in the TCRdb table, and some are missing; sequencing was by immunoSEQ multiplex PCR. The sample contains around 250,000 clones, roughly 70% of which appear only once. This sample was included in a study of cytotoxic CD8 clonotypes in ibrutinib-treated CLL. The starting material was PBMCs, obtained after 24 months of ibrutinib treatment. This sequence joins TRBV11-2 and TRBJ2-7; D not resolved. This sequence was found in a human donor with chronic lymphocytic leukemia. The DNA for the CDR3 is TGTGCCAGCAGCTTAAGTCACCACTCCTACGAGCAGTACTTC. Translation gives CASSLSHHSYEQYF.